This T cell receptor (beta chain) comes out of a study of T cells in Graves' hyperthyroidism and ophthalmopathy. Study information: Peripheral blood was drawn at first diagnosis, prior to all treatment.

There are a few counts of this clonotype. Researchers took RNA transcripts and amplified the TCR beta CDR3 regions from them. The study used the HTBI primer set for a first-round RT-PCR of the TCR CDR3. MiXCR, applied by TCRdb to the multiplex PCR reads, yields one record per CDR3 protein. The repertoire has 700,000 to 950,000 distinct CDR3 sequences, under 45% of them found once; the top ten carry less than 35%. The receptor was derived from a woman in her thirties or forties with Graves' hyperthyroidism. Sequenced input: blood.

The CDR3 DNA reads TGTGCCAGCAGCGCCGCCAGGGCTCCGAGAGGGACCCAGTACTTC. Encoded protein: CASSAARAPRGTQYF. This chain joins TRBV5-5 and TRBJ2-5; D is possibly TRBD1 (5 bases). V was trimmed by 4 bases and J by 7 bases, leaving 20 bases between them. The CDR3 sequence is 15 residues long. Germline V gene lookup returns CDR1 SGHKS and CDR2 YYEKEE (reference sequence).